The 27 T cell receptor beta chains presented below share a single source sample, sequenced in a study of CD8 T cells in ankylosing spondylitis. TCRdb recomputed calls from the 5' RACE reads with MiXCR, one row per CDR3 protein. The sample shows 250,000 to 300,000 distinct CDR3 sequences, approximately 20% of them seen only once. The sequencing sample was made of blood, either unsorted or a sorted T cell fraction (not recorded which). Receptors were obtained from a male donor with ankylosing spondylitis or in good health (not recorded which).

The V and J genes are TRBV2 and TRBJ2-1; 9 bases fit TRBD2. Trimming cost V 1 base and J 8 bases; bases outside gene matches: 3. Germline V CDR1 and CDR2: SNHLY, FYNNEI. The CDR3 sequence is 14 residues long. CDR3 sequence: CASSEGTSAHEQFF. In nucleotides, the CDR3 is TGTGCCAGCAGTGAAGGGACTAGCGCCCATGAGCAGTTCTTC. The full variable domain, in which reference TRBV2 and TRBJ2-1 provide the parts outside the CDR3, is EPEVTQTPSHQVTQMGQEVILRCVPISNHLYFYWYRQILGQKVEFLVSFYNNEISEKSEIFDDQFSVERPDGSNFTLKIRSTKLEDSAMYFCASSEGTSAHEQFFGPGTRLTVL.

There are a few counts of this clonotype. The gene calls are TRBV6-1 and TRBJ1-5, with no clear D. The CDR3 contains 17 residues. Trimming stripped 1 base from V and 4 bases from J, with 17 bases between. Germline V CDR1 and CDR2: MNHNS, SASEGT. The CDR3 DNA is TGTGCCAGCAGTGAAGGAAGTGGTGGACGGAGGAATCAGCCCCAGCATTTT. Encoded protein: CASSEGSGGRRNQPQHF.

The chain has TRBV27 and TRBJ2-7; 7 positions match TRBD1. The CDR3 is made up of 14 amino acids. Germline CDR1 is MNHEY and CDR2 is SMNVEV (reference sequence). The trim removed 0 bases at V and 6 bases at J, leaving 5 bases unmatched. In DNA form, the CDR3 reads TGTGCCAGCAGTTTATCATCAGGGGGTGGCGAGCAGTACGTC. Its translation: CASSLSSGGGEQYV.

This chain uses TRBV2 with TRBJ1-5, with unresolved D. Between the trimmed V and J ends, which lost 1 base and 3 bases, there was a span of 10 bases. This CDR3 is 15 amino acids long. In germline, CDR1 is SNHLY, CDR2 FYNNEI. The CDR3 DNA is TGTGCCAGCAGTGAAGGGGCGGGGAACAATCAGCCCCAGCATTTT. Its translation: CASSEGAGNNQPQHF.

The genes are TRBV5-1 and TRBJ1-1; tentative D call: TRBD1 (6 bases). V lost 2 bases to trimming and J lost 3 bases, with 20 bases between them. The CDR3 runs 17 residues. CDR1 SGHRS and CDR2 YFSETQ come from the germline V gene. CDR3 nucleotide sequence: TGCGCCAGCAGCTTTTCGGGGGGCCCGCCTCAGGACACTGAAGCTTTCTTT. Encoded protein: CASSFSGGPPQDTEAFF. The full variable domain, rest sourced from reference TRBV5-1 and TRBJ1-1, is KAGVTQTPRYLIKTRGQQVTLSCSPISGHRSVSWYQQTPGQGLQFLFEYFSETQRNKGNFPGRFSGRQFSNSRSEMNVSTLELGDSALYLCASSFSGGPPQDTEAFFGQGTRLTVV.

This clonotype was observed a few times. The CDR3 protein is CASSQRNMGTSGFSQYF. CDR3 sequence (DNA): TGTGCCAGCAGTCAGCGGAATATGGGGACTAGCGGGTTCAGTCAGTATTTT. The J gene is TRBJ2-3, the V gene TRBV12-3 or TRBV12-4, with TRBD2 matching over 12 bases. The J segment lost 12 bases and the V segment lost 5 bases, leaving 18 bases of the junction unmatched. The CDR3 sequence is 17 residues long.

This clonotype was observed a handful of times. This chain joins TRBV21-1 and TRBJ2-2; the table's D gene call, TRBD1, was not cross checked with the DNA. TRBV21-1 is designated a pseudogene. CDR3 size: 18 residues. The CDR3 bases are TGTGCCAGCAGCAAAGCGCCCCGACAGGTAGTGAACACCGGGGAGCTGTTTTTT. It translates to CASSKAPRQVVNTGELFF.

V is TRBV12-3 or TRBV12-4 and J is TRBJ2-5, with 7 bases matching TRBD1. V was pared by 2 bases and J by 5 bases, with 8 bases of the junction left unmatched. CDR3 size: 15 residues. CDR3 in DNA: TGTGCCAGCAGTTTACGACAGGGCTTAGGGGAGACCCAGTACTTC. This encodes CASSLRQGLGETQYF.

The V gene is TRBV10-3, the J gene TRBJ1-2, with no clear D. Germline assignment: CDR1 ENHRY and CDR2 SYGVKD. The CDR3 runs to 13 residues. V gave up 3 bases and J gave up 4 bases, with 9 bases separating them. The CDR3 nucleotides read TGTGCCATCAGTGAAGGCAGTGCCTATGGCTACACCTTC. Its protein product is CAISEGSAYGYTF.

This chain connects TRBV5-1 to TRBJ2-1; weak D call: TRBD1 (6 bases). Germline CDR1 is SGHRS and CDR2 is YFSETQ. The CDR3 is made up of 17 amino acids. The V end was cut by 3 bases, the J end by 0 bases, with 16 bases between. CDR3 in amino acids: CASSYPTGPSSYNEQFF. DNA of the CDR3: TGCGCCAGCAGCTACCCTACAGGGCCCAGCTCCTACAATGAGCAGTTCTTC. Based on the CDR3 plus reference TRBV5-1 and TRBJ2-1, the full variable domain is KAGVTQTPRYLIKTRGQQVTLSCSPISGHRSVSWYQQTPGQGLQFLFEYFSETQRNKGNFPGRFSGRQFSNSRSEMNVSTLELGDSALYLCASSYPTGPSSYNEQFFGPGTRLTVL.

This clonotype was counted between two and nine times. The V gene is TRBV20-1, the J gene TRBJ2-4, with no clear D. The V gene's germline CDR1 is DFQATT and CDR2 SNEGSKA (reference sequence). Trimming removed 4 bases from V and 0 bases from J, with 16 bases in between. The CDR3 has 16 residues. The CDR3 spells CSATPTLDLAKNIQYF. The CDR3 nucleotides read TGCAGTGCTACCCCTACGCTGGATCTAGCCAAAAACATTCAGTACTTC.

The CDR3 region is CASRGSGISTEAFF. The DNA for the CDR3 is TGTGCCAGCAGAGGATCGGGGATTAGCACTGAAGCTTTCTTT. The chain is built from TRBV6-1 and TRBJ1-1; the D is unclear. V was shortened by 6 bases and J by 4 bases, with 15 bases between the two germline ends. The CDR3 sequence is 14 residues long. Germline CDR1 reads MNHNS; CDR2 reads SASEGT.

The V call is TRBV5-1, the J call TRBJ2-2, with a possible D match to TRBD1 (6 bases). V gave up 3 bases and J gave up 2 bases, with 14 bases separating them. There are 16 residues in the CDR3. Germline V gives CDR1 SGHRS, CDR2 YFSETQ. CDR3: CASSSSGVANTGELFF. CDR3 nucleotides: TGCGCCAGCAGCTCCTCAGGGGTCGCAAACACCGGGGAGCTGTTTTTT.

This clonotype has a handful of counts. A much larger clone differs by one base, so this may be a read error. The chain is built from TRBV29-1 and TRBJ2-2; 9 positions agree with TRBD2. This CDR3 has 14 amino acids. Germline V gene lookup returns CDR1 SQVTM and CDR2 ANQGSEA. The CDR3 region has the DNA TGCGGCGTTGTGGTAGCGGGAGCTTCCGGGGAGCTGTTTTTT. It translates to CGVVVAGASGELFF.

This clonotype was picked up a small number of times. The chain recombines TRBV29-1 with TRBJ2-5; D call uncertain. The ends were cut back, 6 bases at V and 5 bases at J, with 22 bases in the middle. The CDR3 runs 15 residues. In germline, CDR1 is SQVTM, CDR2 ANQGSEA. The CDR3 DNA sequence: TGCAGCGTACCCCAGTTAGGGCGGAAGGAGGAGACCCAGTACTTC. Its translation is CSVPQLGRKEETQYF. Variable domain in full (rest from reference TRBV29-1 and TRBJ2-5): SAVISQKPSRDICQRGTSLTIQCQVDSQVTMMFWYRQQPGQSLTLIATANQGSEATYESGFVIDKFPISRPNLTFSTLTVSNMSPEDSSIYLCSVPQLGRKEETQYFGPGTRLLVL.

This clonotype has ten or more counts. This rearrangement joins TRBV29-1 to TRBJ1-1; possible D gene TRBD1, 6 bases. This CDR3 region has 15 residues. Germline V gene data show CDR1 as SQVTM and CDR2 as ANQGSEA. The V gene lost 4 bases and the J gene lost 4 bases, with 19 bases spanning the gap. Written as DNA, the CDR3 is TGCAGCGTTGGAGGACAGCAAGTCAGGGGCACTGAAGCTTTCTTT. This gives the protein CSVGGQQVRGTEAFF.

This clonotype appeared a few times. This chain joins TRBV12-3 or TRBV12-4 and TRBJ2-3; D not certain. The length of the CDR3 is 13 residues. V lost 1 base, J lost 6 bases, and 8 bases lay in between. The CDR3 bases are TGTGCCAGCAGTTTAGAAGGGATTGATACGCAGTATTTT. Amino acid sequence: CASSLEGIDTQYF.

This CDR3 reads CASSLVAGTGRGYTF. Here the CDR3 DNA reads TGCGCCAGCAGCTTGGTCGCAGGGACAGGACGCGGCTACACCTTC. The V call is TRBV5-1, the J call TRBJ1-2; 8 bases align to TRBD1. This CDR3 has 15 residues. After removal of 0 bases from V and 8 bases from J, the junction contained 9 bases not matched to a gene. Germline CDR1 SGHRS, CDR2 YFSETQ. Variable domain in full (rest from reference TRBV5-1 and TRBJ1-2): KAGVTQTPRYLIKTRGQQVTLSCSPISGHRSVSWYQQTPGQGLQFLFEYFSETQRNKGNFPGRFSGRQFSNSRSEMNVSTLELGDSALYLCASSLVAGTGRGYTFGSGTRLTVV.

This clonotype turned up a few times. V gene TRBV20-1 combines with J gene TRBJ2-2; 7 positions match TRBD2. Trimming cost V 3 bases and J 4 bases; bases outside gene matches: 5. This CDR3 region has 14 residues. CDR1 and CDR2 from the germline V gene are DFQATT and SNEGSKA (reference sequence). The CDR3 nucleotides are TGCAGTGCTAGGGGGGGGGAAAGCACCGGGGAGCTGTTTTTT. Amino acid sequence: CSARGGESTGELFF.

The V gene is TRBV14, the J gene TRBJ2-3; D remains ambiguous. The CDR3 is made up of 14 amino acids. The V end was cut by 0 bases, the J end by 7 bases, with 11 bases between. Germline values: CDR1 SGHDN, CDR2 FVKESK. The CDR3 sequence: CASSQDRFGNTQYF. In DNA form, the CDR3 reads TGTGCCAGCAGCCAAGATCGGTTTGGGAATACGCAGTATTTT.

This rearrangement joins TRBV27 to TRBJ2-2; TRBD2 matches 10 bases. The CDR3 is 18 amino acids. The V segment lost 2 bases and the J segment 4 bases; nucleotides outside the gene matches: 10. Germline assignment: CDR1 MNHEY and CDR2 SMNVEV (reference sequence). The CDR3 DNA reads TGTGCCAGCAGTTTAGGCGGTGTTGGACTAGCGGTCACCGGGGAGCTGTTTTTT. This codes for CASSLGGVGLAVTGELFF.

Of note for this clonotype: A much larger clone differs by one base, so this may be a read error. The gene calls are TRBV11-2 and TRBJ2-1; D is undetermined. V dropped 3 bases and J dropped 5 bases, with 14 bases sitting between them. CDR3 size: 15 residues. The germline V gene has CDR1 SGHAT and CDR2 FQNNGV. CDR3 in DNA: TGTGCCAGCAGCTTGTTCACCAGATCCCACAATGAGCAGTTCTTC. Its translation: CASSLFTRSHNEQFF.

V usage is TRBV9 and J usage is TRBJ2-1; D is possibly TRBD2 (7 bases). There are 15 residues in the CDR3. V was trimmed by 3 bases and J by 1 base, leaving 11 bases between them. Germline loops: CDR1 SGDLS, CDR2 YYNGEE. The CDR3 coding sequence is TGTGCCAGCAGCGGGGGGGGCAATTCCTACAATGAGCAGTTCTTC. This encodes CASSGGGNSYNEQFF.

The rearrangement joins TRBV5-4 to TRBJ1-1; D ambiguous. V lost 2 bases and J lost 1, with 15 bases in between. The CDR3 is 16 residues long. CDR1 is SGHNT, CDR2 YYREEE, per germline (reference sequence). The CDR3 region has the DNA TGTGCCAGCAGCTTAAACCACAGATTTTCGAACACTGAAGCTTTCTTT. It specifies CASSLNHRFSNTEAFF. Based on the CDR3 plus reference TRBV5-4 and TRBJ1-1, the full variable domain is ETGVTQSPTHLIKTRGQQVTLRCSSQSGHNTVSWYQQALGQGPQFIFQYYREEENGRGNFPPRFSGLQFPNYSSELNVNALELDDSALYLCASSLNHRFSNTEAFFGQGTRLTVV.

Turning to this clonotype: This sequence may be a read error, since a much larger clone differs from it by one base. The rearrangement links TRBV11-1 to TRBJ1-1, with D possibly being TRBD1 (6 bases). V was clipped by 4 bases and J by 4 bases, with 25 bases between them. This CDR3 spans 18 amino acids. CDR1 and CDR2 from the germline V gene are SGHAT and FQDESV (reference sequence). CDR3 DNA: TGTGCCAGCAGCTATCAGATCCTCAGACAGGCCCGTTCCACTGAAGCTTTCTTT. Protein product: CASSYQILRQARSTEAFF.

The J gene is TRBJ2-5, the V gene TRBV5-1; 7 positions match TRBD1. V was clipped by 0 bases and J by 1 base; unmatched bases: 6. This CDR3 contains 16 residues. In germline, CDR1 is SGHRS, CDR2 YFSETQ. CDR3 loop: CASSLGQGFSQETQYF. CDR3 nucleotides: TGCGCCAGCAGCTTGGGACAGGGTTTTAGCCAAGAGACCCAGTACTTC.

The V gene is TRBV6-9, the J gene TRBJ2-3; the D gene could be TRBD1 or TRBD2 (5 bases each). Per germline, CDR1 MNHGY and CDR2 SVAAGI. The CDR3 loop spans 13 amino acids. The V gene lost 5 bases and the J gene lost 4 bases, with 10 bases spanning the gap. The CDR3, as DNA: TGTGCCAGCAGTCGCCGGGACGCAGATACGCAGTATTTT. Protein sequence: CASSRRDADTQYF.